These 30 T cell receptor beta chains share one sample of origin, sequenced in a study of T-cell reconstitution after alpha-beta-depleted transplantation in children. As it was prepared, the TCRbeta library received unique molecular identifiers. MiXCR, applied by TCRdb to the PCR reads, yields one record per CDR3 protein. The sample has 600,000 or so distinct CDR3 sequences, about 23% seen once. This specimen consisted of PBMCs, mostly from graft donor cells, obtained 360 days after TCRalphabeta/CD19-depleted stem cell transplant. All receptors come from a boy under three years old who had a stem cell transplant for acute myeloid leukemia, so the T cells may come from the graft donor.

This chain links TRBV6-5 with TRBJ1-5; D ambiguous. This CDR3 is 16 amino acids long. Germline V gene sequence: CDR1 MNHEY, CDR2 SVGAGI. Trimming left V 4 bases short and J 2 bases short, with 15 bases between. The CDR3 region is CASSSRWSEGNQPQHF. The CDR3, as DNA: TGTGCCAGCAGTTCGCGTTGGTCGGAGGGCAATCAGCCCCAGCATTTT.

V usage is TRBV5-1 and J usage is TRBJ2-1; 8 bases align to TRBD2. The CDR3 spans 14 residues. Germline V gene sequence: CDR1 SGHRS, CDR2 YFSETQ. Trimming took 0 bases from V and 10 from J; bases not matched to a gene: 6. CDR3 DNA sequence: TGCGCCAGCAGCTTGGGGGGGCGGGAGGCGGAGCAGTTCTTC. Translating gives CASSLGGREAEQFF. The full variable domain, with the rest looked up from reference TRBV5-1 and TRBJ2-1, is KAGVTQTPRYLIKTRGQQVTLSCSPISGHRSVSWYQQTPGQGLQFLFEYFSETQRNKGNFPGRFSGRQFSNSRSEMNVSTLELGDSALYLCASSLGGREAEQFFGPGTRLTVL.

V gene TRBV20-1 combines with J gene TRBJ2-5, with TRBD2 matching 11 bases. Germline V gives CDR1 DFQATT, CDR2 SNEGSKA (reference sequence). The trim removed 6 bases at V and 5 bases at J, leaving 11 bases unmatched. The CDR3 is 15 residues long. The DNA of the CDR3 is TGCAGTGCCCCGCCCCTAGCGGGGGGAGGGGAGACCCAGTACTTC. Translated, it gives CSAPPLAGGGETQYF.

V usage is TRBV6-1 and J usage is TRBJ2-1; 7 nucleotides line up with TRBD1. V lost 8 bases, J lost 3 bases, and 7 bases stayed unmatched. The CDR3 totals 14 residues. Germline lookup yields CDR1 MNHNS and CDR2 SASEGT. CDR3: CASASTGFYNEQFF. DNA for the CDR3: TGTGCCAGCGCTTCGACAGGGTTCTACAATGAGCAGTTCTTC.

This clonotype was seen a handful of times. The rearrangement links TRBV5-1 to TRBJ1-2; 7 bases map to TRBD1. The CDR3 extends over 14 amino acids. In germline, CDR1 is SGHRS, CDR2 YFSETQ. V lost 4 bases and J lost 7; bases outside the gene matches: 10. The chain's CDR3 is CASSANEGAIGYTF. The CDR3 DNA is TGCGCCAGCAGCGCCAATGAGGGGGCCATTGGCTACACCTTC.

There are a few counts of this clonotype. The V gene is TRBV5-1, the J gene TRBJ2-1, with 9 bases fitting TRBD1. This CDR3 has 16 amino acids. V lost 4 bases to trimming and J lost 7 bases; unmatched junction nucleotides: 12. In germline, CDR1 is SGHRS, CDR2 YFSETQ. DNA of the CDR3: TGCGCCAGCAGCACTCGCCGGGACAGGGACTGGAATGAGCAGTTCTTC. The encoded protein is CASSTRRDRDWNEQFF.

The sample holds a few counts of this clonotype. V gene TRBV4-3 combines with J gene TRBJ2-2, with 8 nucleotides matching TRBD1. CDR3 length: 15 residues. Per the germline V gene, CDR1 is LGHNA and CDR2 is YSLEER. V shed 4 bases, J shed 5 bases, and the junction held 6 bases outside the gene matches. The CDR3 bases are TGCGCCAGCAGCCTGGACAGGGCGGGGACCGGGGAGCTGTTTTTT. It codes for CASSLDRAGTGELFF.

Ten or more counts support this clonotype. The chain joins TRBV5-1 to TRBJ2-2; D may be TRBD2 (5 bases). The germline V and J ends were trimmed by 1 base and 3 bases, with 7 bases remaining between them. Germline lookup yields CDR1 SGHRS and CDR2 YFSETQ. The CDR3 has 14 residues. CDR3 nucleotide sequence: TGCGCCAGCAGCTTGTCCGGGGACACCGGGGAGCTGTTTTTT. It specifies CASSLSGDTGELFF.

The CDR3 loop reads CASSHGTRNEQFF. Here the CDR3 DNA reads TGTGCCAGCAGCCACGGGACACGCAATGAGCAGTTCTTC. This rearrangement joins TRBV5-6 to TRBJ2-1; tentative D call: TRBD1 (6 bases). The CDR3 is 13 residues long. V was trimmed by 4 bases and J by 6 bases, leaving 11 bases between them. Germline CDR1 reads SGHDT; CDR2 reads YYEEEE.

This clonotype has ten or more counts. This chain connects TRBV7-9 to TRBJ2-1, with no clear D. V was clipped by 5 bases and J by 7 bases, with 18 bases between them. CDR3 length equals 15 residues. Per the germline V gene, CDR1 is SEHNR and CDR2 is FQNEAQ (reference sequence). The DNA for the CDR3 is TGTGCCAGCAGCCGAGCCCCCCATTCGGGTAATGAGCAGTTCTTC. This sequence encodes CASSRAPHSGNEQFF. Using reference TRBV7-9 and TRBJ2-1 for the parts outside the CDR3, the full variable domain is DTGVSQNPRHKITKRGQNVTFRCDPISEHNRLYWYRQTLGQGPEFLTYFQNEAQLEKSRLLSDRFSAERPKGSFSTLEIQRTEQGDSAMYLCASSRAPHSGNEQFFGPGTRLTVL.

This clonotype was detected a few times. The genes are TRBV12-3 or TRBV12-4 and TRBJ1-6, with D possibly matching TRBD1 (5 bases). The CDR3 loop spans 14 amino acids. The ends were cut back, 3 bases at V and 8 bases at J, with 11 bases in the middle. As DNA, the CDR3 is TGTGCCAGCAGTTTGGCGGGACGGGATTCACCCCTCCACTTT. It is translated as CASSLAGRDSPLHF.

This clonotype was observed a handful of times. The chain uses TRBV28 and TRBJ2-6, with D perhaps matching TRBD2 (6 bases). Trimming stripped 6 bases from V and 0 bases from J, with 18 bases between. The CDR3 is 18 amino acids. Germline CDR1 is MDHEN and CDR2 is SYDVKM. The CDR3 sequence is CASSQGGDPYSGANVLTF. In DNA form, the CDR3 reads TGTGCCAGCAGCCAAGGCGGGGATCCTTACTCTGGGGCCAACGTCCTGACTTTC.

The rearrangement links TRBV10-3 to TRBJ2-7; 7 bases are a match to TRBD1. The CDR3 runs 14 residues. The V segment lost 2 bases and the J segment 2 bases; nucleotides outside the gene matches: 3. Germline loops: CDR1 ENHRY, CDR2 SYGVKD. The CDR3 here is CAISEGTVAYEQYF. In DNA form, the CDR3 reads TGTGCCATCAGTGAGGGGACAGTCGCCTACGAGCAGTACTTC.

This clonotype was seen repeatedly, ten times or more. The chain recombines TRBV20-1 with TRBJ1-2; D not certain. This CDR3 region has 11 residues. V gave up 0 bases and J gave up 4 bases, with 3 bases separating them. Germline V gene data show CDR1 as DFQATT and CDR2 as SNEGSKA (reference sequence). CDR3 sequence reads: CSARETYGYTF. CDR3 coding DNA: TGCAGTGCTAGAGAAACCTATGGCTACACCTTC.

The chain uses TRBV6-5 and TRBJ2-1; 11 nucleotides agree with TRBD2. The V and J ends lost 4 bases and 8 bases, in that order; junction bases with no gene match: 7. The CDR3 loop spans 15 amino acids. CDR1 MNHEY and CDR2 SVGAGI come from the germline V gene. CDR3 nucleotides: TGTGCCAGCAGTTTTCTAGCGGGGGGTATGGATGAGCAGTTCTTC. Translating it yields CASSFLAGGMDEQFF.

This clonotype was observed a handful of times. This chain connects TRBV6-5 to TRBJ1-2; TRBD1 aligns across 7 bases. With V trimmed by 6 bases and J by 2 bases, 6 bases remained unmatched. This CDR3 has 14 amino acids. Germline values: CDR1 MNHEY, CDR2 SVGAGI. CDR3 nucleotide sequence: TGTGCCAGCAGGACTAAGACAGGGAACTATGGCTACACCTTC. It yields the protein CASRTKTGNYGYTF.

The J gene is TRBJ1-1, the V gene TRBV29-1; D gene unclear. V was shortened by 8 bases and J by 4 bases, with 14 bases between the two germline ends. CDR3 size: 12 residues. CDR1 is SQVTM and CDR2 is ANQGSEA in the germline V gene. The CDR3 region has the DNA TGCAGCTTTCACCCAGTGGGCACTGAAGCTTTCTTT. It encodes CSFHPVGTEAFF.

This clonotype appeared a few times. J is TRBJ2-2 and V is TRBV6-1, with a possible D match to TRBD2 (7 bases). The ends were cut back, 6 bases at V and 3 bases at J, with 17 bases in the middle. This CDR3 has 16 amino acids. Per germline, CDR1 MNHNS and CDR2 SASEGT. CDR3 region: CASSTVGGADTGELFF. Here the CDR3 DNA reads TGTGCCAGCAGCACGGTGGGGGGGGCCGACACCGGGGAGCTGTTTTTT.

This clonotype was found a few times. The V and J genes are TRBV6-4 and TRBJ2-3; D uncertain. Germline CDR1 reads MRHNA; CDR2 reads SNTAGT. The V gene lost 2 bases and the J gene lost 4 bases, with 10 bases spanning the gap. This CDR3 is built from 14 residues. The chain's CDR3 is CASSDGQPPDTQYF. The CDR3 coding sequence is TGTGCCAGCAGTGACGGGCAGCCCCCAGATACGCAGTATTTT.

This clonotype was counted between two and nine times. The V call is TRBV20-1, the J call TRBJ2-1; 8 nucleotides match TRBD2. The CDR3 has 17 residues. The germline CDR1 and CDR2 sequences are DFQATT and SNEGSKA (reference sequence). V was clipped by 2 bases and J by 5 bases; unmatched bases: 14. In DNA form, the CDR3 reads TGCAGTGCTAGATCACCTCTCACGGGGGGGCCCCACAATGAGCAGTTCTTC. It translates to CSARSPLTGGPHNEQFF.

V is TRBV10-1 and J is TRBJ2-2; D is unclear. V was shortened by 2 bases and J by 0 bases, with 4 bases between the two germline ends. The CDR3 covers 14 residues. Germline-derived CDR1 and CDR2 are WNHNN and SYGVQD (reference sequence). The CDR3 DNA reads TGCGCCAGCAGTGAGAATGCGAACACCGGGGAGCTGTTTTTT. It specifies CASSENANTGELFF.

The chain joins TRBV14 to TRBJ1-1; tentatively, D is TRBD1 (5 bases). V was clipped by 8 bases and J by 2 bases, with 12 bases between them. Germline assignment: CDR1 SGHDN and CDR2 FVKESK. The CDR3 sequence is 13 residues long. In DNA form, the CDR3 reads TGTGCCAGCGCAGGGCGGTCAAACACTGAAGCTTTCTTT. Translation gives CASAGRSNTEAFF.

This clonotype appeared many times. The rearrangement joins TRBV25-1 to TRBJ2-5; D gene uncertain. The germline CDR1 and CDR2 sequences are MGHDK and SYGVNS. V gave up 5 bases and J gave up 5 bases, with 15 bases separating them. The CDR3 extends over 14 amino acids. The CDR3 DNA follows: TGTGCCAGCAGTCCGGACCCGGCCCGGGAGACCCAGTACTTC. Protein sequence: CASSPDPARETQYF.

This clonotype was seen at least ten times. The chain combines TRBV12-3 or TRBV12-4 with TRBJ2-1, with D tentatively TRBD2 (5 bases). V lost 5 bases, J lost 3 bases, and 14 bases lay in between. This CDR3 has 15 amino acids. CDR3: CASSVRRGYYNEQFF. CDR3 bases: TGTGCCAGCAGTGTCCGTCGGGGTTACTACAATGAGCAGTTCTTC.

The rearrangement joins TRBV7-9 to TRBJ2-7; D gene ambiguous. Germline V CDR1 and CDR2: SEHNR, FQNEAQ (reference sequence). CDR3 length equals 13 residues. V lost 5 bases, J lost 6 bases, and 14 bases lay in between. The CDR3 here is CASSREVPGEQYF. The CDR3 nucleotides are TGTGCCAGCAGCAGAGAGGTCCCGGGCGAGCAGTACTTC. Together with reference TRBV7-9 and TRBJ2-7, the CDR3 gives the full variable domain: DTGVSQNPRHKITKRGQNVTFRCDPISEHNRLYWYRQTLGQGPEFLTYFQNEAQLEKSRLLSDRFSAERPKGSFSTLEIQRTEQGDSAMYLCASSREVPGEQYFGPGTRLTVT.

The V call is TRBV6-5, the J call TRBJ1-1; 7 nucleotides match TRBD1. The CDR3 length is 13 residues. Germline values: CDR1 MNHEY, CDR2 SVGAGI. V gave up 0 bases and J gave up 10 bases; unmatched junction bases: 5. In DNA form, the CDR3 reads TGTGCCAGCAGTTACTCGAGGGGGCTCGGAGCTTTCTTT. This gives the protein CASSYSRGLGAFF.

This clonotype was found many times. V gene TRBV7-2 combines with J gene TRBJ2-3; no reliable D call. CDR3 length: 12 amino acids. The V gene's germline CDR1 is SGHTA and CDR2 FQGNSA. The V end lost 3 bases, the J end lost 6 bases, and 7 bases lay between the germline ends. The chain's CDR3 is CASSFKQDTQYF. In DNA form, the CDR3 reads TGTGCCAGCAGCTTTAAGCAGGATACGCAGTATTTT.

The V gene is TRBV12-3 or TRBV12-4, the J gene TRBJ1-2, with TRBD1 identical over 9 bases. This CDR3 has 14 residues. V shed 6 bases, J shed 7 bases, and the junction held 9 bases outside the gene matches. This CDR3 is CASSHPGTGSGYTF. CDR3 sequence (DNA): TGTGCCAGCAGCCACCCCGGGACAGGGAGTGGCTACACCTTC.

The rearrangement links TRBV12-3 or TRBV12-4 to TRBJ1-5; possibly TRBD1 for D (6 bases). Trimming shortened V by 3 bases and J by 4 bases, and 13 bases separated the two germline ends. The CDR3 is 15 amino acids. CDR3 protein: CASSFQGQTNQPQHF. In DNA, the CDR3 is TGTGCCAGCAGTTTCCAGGGACAAACTAATCAGCCCCAGCATTTT.

The V gene is TRBV29-1, the J gene TRBJ2-2; the D gene is possibly TRBD2 (6 bases). The length of the CDR3 is 15 residues. Germline V gene lookup returns CDR1 SQVTM and CDR2 ANQGSEA. Trimming removed 4 bases at V and 0 bases at J, with 12 bases between. The DNA for the CDR3 is TGCAGCGTTGTGGGAGGCAGCCCGAACACCGGGGAGCTGTTTTTT. It translates to CSVVGGSPNTGELFF.